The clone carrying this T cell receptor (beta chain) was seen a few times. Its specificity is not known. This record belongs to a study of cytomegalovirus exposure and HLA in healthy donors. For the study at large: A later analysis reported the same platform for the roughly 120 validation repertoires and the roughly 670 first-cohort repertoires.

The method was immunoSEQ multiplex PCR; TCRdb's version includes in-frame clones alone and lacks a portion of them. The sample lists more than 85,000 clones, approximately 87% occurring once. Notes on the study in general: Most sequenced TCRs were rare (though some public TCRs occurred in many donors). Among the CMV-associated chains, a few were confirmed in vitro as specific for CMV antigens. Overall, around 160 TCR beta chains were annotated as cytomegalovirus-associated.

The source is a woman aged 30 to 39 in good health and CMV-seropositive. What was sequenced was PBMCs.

The CDR3 DNA reads TGCGCCAGCAGCTTGAATCCCCAAACTGAAGCTTTCTTT. Protein sequence: CASSLNPQTEAFF. The rearrangement joins TRBV5-1 to TRBJ1-1; D is unresolved. Germline-derived CDR1 and CDR2 are SGHRS and YFSETQ. The V gene lost 1 base and the J gene lost 5 bases, with 9 bases spanning the gap. This CDR3 comprises 13 residues.